This T cell receptor beta chain is from a study of T cell responses to AZD1222 COVID-19 vaccine. Broader study findings: The study found vaccine-associated CD4 TCRs spanning spike, dominant at 160-218 and 743-854. Clonal diversity was possibly underestimated, and the donors were mostly white British, with more females.

There are 18 residues in the CDR3. Germline V gives CDR1 MDHEN, CDR2 SYDVKM. The V end lost 1 base, the J end lost 0 bases, and 16 bases lay between the germline ends. Using immunoSEQ multiplex PCR, the repertoire was profiled, and TCRdb retains in-frame clones only, with some absent. The sample includes 90,000 to 100,000 clones, less than 85% of them seen just once. As for this clone: The antigen is undetermined.

The sample in question was peripheral blood, obtained 28 days after the second AZD1222 dose. The receptor's source is an adult who received the AZD1222 COVID-19 vaccine. The chain recombines TRBV28 with TRBJ1-3; D gene uncertain. For the CDR3, the DNA is TGTGCCAGCAGTTTATTCCAAGGTGGGGTTTCCTCTGGAAACACCATATATTTT. Its translation is CASSLFQGGVSSGNTIYF.